This paragraph reports one T cell receptor (beta chain). The source of the sample is a study of T cell changes during pregnancy in multiple sclerosis. V shed 0 bases and J shed 6 bases, with 12 bases lying between them. CDR1 is SGHKS, CDR2 YYEKEE, per germline (reference sequence). CDR3 length: 15 residues. Sequencing was performed with immunoSEQ multiplex PCR; in TCRdb, only in-frame clones are kept and a portion is missing. The sample holds 40,000 to 45,000 clones, roughly 92% seen once. Source material: peripheral blood. V and J are TRBV5-5 and TRBJ1-4, with D unclear. This clonotype was obtained from a female donor with multiple sclerosis, enrolled in a pregnancy study. DNA of the CDR3: TGTGCCAGCAGCTTGGTGTCGGGTTTGGATGAAAAACTGTTTTTT. Its protein is CASSLVSGLDEKLFF.